The sequence of this T cell receptor (beta chain) was determined in a study of shared clonotypes between healthy human individuals. Across the study: Samples came from two female and a few male donors aged 18 to 49. Per donor, three plates held CD4 naive cells, three held CD4 memory, two held CD8 naive and one held CD8 memory.

This clone showed up just once. The target antigen is unknown. V was cut by 2 bases and J by 5 bases, with 10 bases left in between. The CDR3 length is 13 residues. The germline CDR1 and CDR2 sequences are MNHNY and SVGAGI (reference sequence). Clones were sequenced by immunoSEQ multiplex PCR, and TCRdb holds only the in-frame ones, with some missing. The sample includes about 2.4 million clones, roughly 93% of them seen just once. Points from the study as a whole: Against clonotypes common to all four donors, non-shared ones had lower generation probabilities. Owing to a small donor count, the genetic and exposure-history diversity represented was limited.

This sequence originates from a man younger than 30 in good health. Some clones in this sample may be carry-over from other donors' samples. J is TRBJ2-7 and V is TRBV6-6; a possible D gene is TRBD1 (6 bases). Material: naive CD4+ T cells from PBMCs. Indicated subset: CD45RA+ positively selected. The CDR3: CASSYRTGHEQYF. The CDR3 nucleotides are TGTGCCAGCAGTTACCGAACAGGGCACGAGCAGTACTTC.